Listed below are T cell receptor beta chains from one sample, sequenced in a study of long-term antiretroviral therapy in people with HIV. The repertoire was sequenced with immunoSEQ multiplex PCR; TCRdb's copy has only in-frame clones and lacks some. The table has approximately 39,000 clones, 80% to 85% seen once. The starting material was unsorted PBMCs, obtained 1.5 years after starting antiretroviral therapy. The receptors stem from a man between 18 and 35 years old with HIV. Each CDR3 is given without its conserved first and last residue.

v_call cdr3_aa
TRBV19 ASSIGQGSLDEQY
TRBV6-6 ASTRIGRTASYEQY
TRBV27 AIRGGRLPVYEQY
TRBV27 ASSPLPDRQIRRQETQY
TRBV19 ASSSGYEQY
TRBV6-6 ASRAAGISYEQY
TRBV28 ATFPEGKDYEQY
TRBV6-5 ASSYSWQGNTEAF
TRBV14 ASSQDIGTGNTIY
TRBV7-9 ASRDVNEKLF
TRBV7-8 ASSSPSRGTSGRELSYEQY
TRBV7-2 ASSLGTDRPNTGELF
TRBV7-8 ASSFGGDYEQY
TRBV6-5 ASRLLNRGQQY
TRBV27 ASSLYGGGLHEQF
TRBV7-9 ASSLIGKGTEAF
TRBV10-3 AISVSGDSDQPQH
TRBV7-3 ASSLTADITEQF
TRBV27 ASSLSGGPKGETQY
TRBV29-1 SVEGQGSYGYT
TRBV5-1 ASSSTGGAGYGYT
TRBV6-6 ATFSGDRAYGYT
TRBV21-1 ASSEGRGEQF
TRBV27 ASSSMGGGERRY
TRBV6-6 ASSYLTASSYEQY
TRBV29-1 SARQGWLGEQY
TRBV19 ASIRKPGTSGSSTGELF
TRBV7-2 ASSPRTSYTGELF
TRBV10-3 AISFLAGDKQY
TRBV6-5 ASSSRQKPNQPQH
TRBV5-1 ASSLEAGRDYGYT
TRBV4-1 ASSQDAQNSYNEQF
TRBV18 ASSPNVRETESRSNYGYT
TRBV19 ASSTPWPPEAF
TRBV4-1 ASSQEIASRVRAQY
TRBV5-1 ASSFSPISYEQY
TRBV5-1 ASSSERNRVRAF
TRBV7-2 ASSLVLFNEQF
TRBV4-3 ASSQDVITREPNYNEQF
TRBV4-3 ASSQVRGLGRNEQY
TRBV6-5 ASSYSEGANGNTIY
TRBV12-2 ASRSRQGPHLVYNEQF
TRBV7-9 ASRPGQGAGANVLT
TRBV6-5 ASKKGRLNTEAF
TRBV28 ASVGRLEQF
TRBV11-2 ASDSLYEARGF
TRBV28 ASSIGQRLTYEQY
TRBV14 ASSPGGAALSYEQY
TRBV5-1 ASSPGTGGEKLF
TRBV27 ASSFSGLSSYNEQF
TRBV2 ASSERRGNTGELF
TRBV7-9 ASSPLAGGHNQPQH
TRBV18 ASSPTPGGYTEAF
TRBV4-2 ASSPPDRAGEQY
TRBV11-2 ASSLRLQETQY
TRBV30 AWSARTVSEQY